Reported below is one TCR beta chain. Its antigen remains unidentified. No quality values exist for individual bases; no much larger clone is one base distant. The sample is drawn from a study of human T cells and chemical hapten exposure listed by TCRdb under 2021. General notes on the study: For sensitization, 2% DPC in acetone was applied to a 2 cm by 2 cm area of upper inner arm skin. Most of the patients in the cohort were female, and the cohort covered alopecia areata with under or over 50% scalp involvement, alopecia totalis and alopecia universalis. Patients additionally received weekly therapeutic DPC doses to the scalp throughout the approximately 22-week study period. In alopecia patients, the study followed how the peripheral blood TCR repertoire changed in vivo over primary and secondary sensitization to diphenylcyclopropenone (DPC), a hapten. Patch tests used Finn chambers with 0.01% DPC on the upper back, scored after 6 days by International Contact Dermatitis Research Group standards. About 27 alopecia patients gave blood for TCR sequencing at one to four time points (pre-sensitization, 2, 6 and 24 weeks). Libraries were pooled for sequencing, and variation in per-sample TCR yields was attributed mainly to small differences in library volumes within the pool. Blood was sampled from patients pre-sensitization (week 0) and at 2, 6 and about 24 weeks after DPC sensitization. Overall study results and their limits: Because all patients had alopecia, a presumed autoimmune disease, the immune response of the patients might differ from that of healthy individuals. After repeated subsampling, the strength of the expansion versus patch-test correlation and the threshold at which it became significant changed. No change with DPC sensitization was found in the number of TCRs above 1 in 1000 frequency, and no evidence of global repertoire structure alterations was found. Significantly more large CDR3 similarity clusters were formed by expanded TCRs than by pre-sensitization or healthy control sets, consistent with antigen-driven responses. Patch test score was positively correlated with the number of PT1 expanded TCRs, with significance at thresholds 8, 16 and 32 but not at 4.

The receptor library was made with RACE. TCRdb lists the instrument as NextSeq 500. Library preparation attached unique molecular identifiers to individual cDNA molecules for quantitative, reproducible TCR counting. Each blood RNA sample was used to sequence both TCR alpha and TCR beta chains. The original methods were these. Samples had a median of 95,638 TCRs, with a range from about 20,000 to 690,600. V, J and CDR3 annotation of the TCR reads was carried out using the Decombinator software suite. To make PS versus PT1 abundance plots, every sample was subsampled to the same number of TCRs (28,000). TCRs were defined as expanded if absent before sensitization and observed at least eight times at the 2-week time point. The public sequencing data were trimmed at Q25 with fastp and processed into clonotypes with MiXCR by TCRdb, which kept only in-frame beta chains. All rows with the same CDR3 protein become a single entry with the most common DNA and genes. The V and J calls shown here were made by TCRdb, not taken from the authors' results. The sample yields tens of thousands of distinct CDR3 sequences; around 10% were counted once. The ten largest account for around 4.4% of the sample.

Spanning cysteine to phenylalanine, the CDR3 consists of 12 amino acids. Only the CDR3 region is kept as DNA, spanning 36 bases read in frame from base 1. The germline ends are 11 bases apart after V is trimmed by 7 bases and J by 7 bases. The germline V gene encodes CDR1 SGHDT and CDR2 YYEEEE. The sample's time point label is to be understood as: patch test 1, 2 weeks after DPC sensitization. This specimen's treatment or condition label, interpreted: therapeutic diphenylcyclopropenone sensitization with weekly scalp DPC. At every patch-test visit, the blood draw took place before the patch test was put on. Patients were eligible if aged 18 to 70, diagnosed with alopecia and judged suitable for DPC therapy, and pregnant patients were excluded. Unfractionated whole blood was collected in Tempus Blood RNA tubes, and total RNA was extracted from that blood.

The V and J segments used are TRBV5-6 and TRBJ1-4, and the D gene may be TRBD1, 5 bases matching. The sequences come from whole blood, collected in connection with sensitization to the hapten diphenylcyclopropenone (DPC). This TCR derives from a woman between 45 and 65 years old with alopecia areata. Some clones in this sample may be carry-over from other donors' samples. Here the CDR3 is given as CASGGVGEKLFF. The nucleotide sequence is TGTGCCAGCGGGGGAGTTGGTGAAAAACTGTTTTTT.